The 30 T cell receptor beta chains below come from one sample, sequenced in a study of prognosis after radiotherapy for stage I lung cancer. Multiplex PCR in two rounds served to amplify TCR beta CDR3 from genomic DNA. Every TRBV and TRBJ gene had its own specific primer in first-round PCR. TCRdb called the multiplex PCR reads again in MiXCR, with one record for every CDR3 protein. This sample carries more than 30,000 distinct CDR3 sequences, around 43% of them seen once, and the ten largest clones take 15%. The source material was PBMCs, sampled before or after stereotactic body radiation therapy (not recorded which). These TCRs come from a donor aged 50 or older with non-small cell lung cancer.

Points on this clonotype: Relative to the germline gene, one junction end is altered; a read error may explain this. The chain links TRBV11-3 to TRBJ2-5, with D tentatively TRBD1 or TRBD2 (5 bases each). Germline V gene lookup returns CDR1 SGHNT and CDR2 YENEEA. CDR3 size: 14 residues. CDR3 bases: TGTGCCAACAGCTTAGGGACCCGGGTGGAGACCCAGTACTTC. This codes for CANSLGTRVETQYF.

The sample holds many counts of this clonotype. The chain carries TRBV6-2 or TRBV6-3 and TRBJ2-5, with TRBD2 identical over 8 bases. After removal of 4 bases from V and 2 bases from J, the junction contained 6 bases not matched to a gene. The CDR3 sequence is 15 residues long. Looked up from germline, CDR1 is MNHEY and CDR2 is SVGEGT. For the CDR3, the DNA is TGTGCCAGCAGTTCCAGCGGGAGCAGTCAAGAGACCCAGTACTTC. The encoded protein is CASSSSGSSQETQYF.

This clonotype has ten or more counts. The CDR3 sequence: CASSIGGSEETQYF. The CDR3 nucleotides read TGTGCCAGTAGTATAGGCGGTAGCGAAGAGACCCAGTACTTC. This chain joins TRBV19 and TRBJ2-5; D may be TRBD2 (5 bases). Germline V gene lookup returns CDR1 LNHDA and CDR2 SQIVND (reference sequence). This CDR3 region has 14 residues. Trimming pared 1 base from V and 3 bases from J, leaving 9 bases between.

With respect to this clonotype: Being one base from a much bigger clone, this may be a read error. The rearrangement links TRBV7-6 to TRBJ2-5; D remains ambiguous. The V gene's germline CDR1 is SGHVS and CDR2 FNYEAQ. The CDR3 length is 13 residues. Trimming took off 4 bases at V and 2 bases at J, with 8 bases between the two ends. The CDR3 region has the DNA TGTGCCAGCAGCTGGGTGGCACAAGAGACCCAGTACTTC. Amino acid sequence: CASSWVAQETQYF.

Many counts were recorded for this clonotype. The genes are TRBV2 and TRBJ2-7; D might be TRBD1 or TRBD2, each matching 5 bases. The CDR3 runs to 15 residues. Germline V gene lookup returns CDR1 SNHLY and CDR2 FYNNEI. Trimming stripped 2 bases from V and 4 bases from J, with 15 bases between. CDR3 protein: CASSERQGGPYEQYF. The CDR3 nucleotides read TGTGCCAGCAGTGAACGGCAGGGCGGGCCTTACGAGCAGTACTTC.

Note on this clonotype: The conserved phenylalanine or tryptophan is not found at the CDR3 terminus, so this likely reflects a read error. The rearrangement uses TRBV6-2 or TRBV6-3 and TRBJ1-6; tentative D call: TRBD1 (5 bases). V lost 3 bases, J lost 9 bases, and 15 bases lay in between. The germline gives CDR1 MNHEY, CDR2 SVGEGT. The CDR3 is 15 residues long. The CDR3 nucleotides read TGTGCCAGCAGTTATACAAGACGTGGGGGTTCACCCCTCCACTCT. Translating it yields CASSYTRRGGSPLHS.

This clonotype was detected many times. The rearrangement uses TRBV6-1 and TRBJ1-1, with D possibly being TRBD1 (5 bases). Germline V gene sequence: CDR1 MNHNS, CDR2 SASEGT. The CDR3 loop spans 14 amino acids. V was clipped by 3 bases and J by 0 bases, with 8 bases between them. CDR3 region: CASSETDLNTEAFF. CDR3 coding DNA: TGTGCCAGCAGTGAGACAGACCTGAACACTGAAGCTTTCTTT.

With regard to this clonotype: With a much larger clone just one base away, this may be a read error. Here the CDR3 reads CASSLKLFIGTDTQYF. The DNA of the CDR3 is TGTGCCAGCAGCTTAAAACTATTCATAGGCACAGATACGCAGTATTTT. V and J are TRBV7-9 and TRBJ2-3; no clear D gene. V lost 2 bases and J lost 1, with 13 bases in between. From germline, CDR1 is SEHNR and CDR2 FQNEAQ (reference sequence). The CDR3 covers 16 residues. Using reference TRBV7-9 and TRBJ2-3 for the parts outside the CDR3, the full variable domain is DTGVSQNPRHKITKRGQNVTFRCDPISEHNRLYWYRQTLGQGPEFLTYFQNEAQLEKSRLLSDRFSAERPKGSFSTLEIQRTEQGDSAMYLCASSLKLFIGTDTQYFGPGTRLTVL.

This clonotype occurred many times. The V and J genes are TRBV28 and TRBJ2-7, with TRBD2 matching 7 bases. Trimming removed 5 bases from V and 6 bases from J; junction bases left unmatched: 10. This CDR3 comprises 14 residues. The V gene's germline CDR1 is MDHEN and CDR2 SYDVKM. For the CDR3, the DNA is TGTGCCAGCAGTCCCGGGGGGATCCCTCGCGAGCAGTACTTC. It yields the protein CASSPGGIPREQYF.

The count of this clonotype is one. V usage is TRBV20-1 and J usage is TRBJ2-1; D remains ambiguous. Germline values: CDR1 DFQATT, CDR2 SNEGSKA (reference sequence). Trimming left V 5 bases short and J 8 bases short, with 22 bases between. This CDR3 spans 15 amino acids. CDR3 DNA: TGCAGTGCTCCTTCCTCGCGGCTCCCCTCGGATGAGCAGTTCTTC. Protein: CSAPSSRLPSDEQFF.

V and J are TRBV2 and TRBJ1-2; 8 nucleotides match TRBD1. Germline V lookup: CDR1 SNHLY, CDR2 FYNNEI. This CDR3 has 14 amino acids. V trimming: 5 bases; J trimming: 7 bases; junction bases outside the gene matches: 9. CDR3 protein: CASSTDRVHPGYTF. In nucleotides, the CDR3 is TGTGCCAGCAGTACGGACAGGGTTCATCCTGGCTACACCTTC.

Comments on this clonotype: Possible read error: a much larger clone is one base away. CDR3 bases: TGTGCCAGCATCCGGGGAGCCGGGGCCAACGTCCTGACTTTC. Its protein product is CASIRGAGANVLTF. The gene calls are TRBV14 and TRBJ2-6, with D possibly being TRBD2 (5 bases). V lost 7 bases and J 4 bases, leaving 11 bases between the germline ends. CDR1 is SGHDN and CDR2 is FVKESK in the germline V gene. The CDR3 contains 14 residues.

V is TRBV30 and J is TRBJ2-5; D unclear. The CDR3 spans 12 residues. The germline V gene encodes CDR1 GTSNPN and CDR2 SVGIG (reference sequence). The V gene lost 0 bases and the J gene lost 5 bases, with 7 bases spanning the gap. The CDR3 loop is CAWSVSRETQYF. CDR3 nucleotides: TGTGCCTGGAGTGTAAGTCGGGAGACCCAGTACTTC.

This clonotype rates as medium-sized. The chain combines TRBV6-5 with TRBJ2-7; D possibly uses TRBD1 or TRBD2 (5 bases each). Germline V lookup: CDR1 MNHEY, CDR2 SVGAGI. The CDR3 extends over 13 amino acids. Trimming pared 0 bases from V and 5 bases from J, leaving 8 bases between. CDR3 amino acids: CASSYSGDDEQYF. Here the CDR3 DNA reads TGTGCCAGCAGTTACTCGGGGGACGACGAGCAGTACTTC.

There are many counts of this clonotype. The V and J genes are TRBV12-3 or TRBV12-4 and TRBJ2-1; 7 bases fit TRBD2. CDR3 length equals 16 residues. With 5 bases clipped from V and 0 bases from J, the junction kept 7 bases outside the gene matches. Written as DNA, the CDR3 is TGTGCCAGCAGTATTAAACTAGCGCCCTCCTACAATGAGCAGTTCTTC. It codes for CASSIKLAPSYNEQFF.

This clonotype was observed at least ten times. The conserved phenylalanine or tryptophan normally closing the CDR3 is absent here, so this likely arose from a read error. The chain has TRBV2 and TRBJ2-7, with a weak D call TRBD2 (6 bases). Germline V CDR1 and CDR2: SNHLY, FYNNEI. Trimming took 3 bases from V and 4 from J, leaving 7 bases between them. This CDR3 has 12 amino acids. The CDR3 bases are TGTGCCAGCAGTGAGGGGAGGTACGAGCAGTACCTC. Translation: CASSEGRYEQYL.

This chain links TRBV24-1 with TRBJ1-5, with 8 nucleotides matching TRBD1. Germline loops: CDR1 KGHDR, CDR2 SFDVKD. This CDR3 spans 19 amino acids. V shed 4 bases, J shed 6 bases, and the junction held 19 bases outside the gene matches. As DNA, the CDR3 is TGTGCCACCAGTGACCCGGACAGGGATGTAGGTCGGCGCGGTCAGCCCCAGCATTTT. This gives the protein CATSDPDRDVGRRGQPQHF.

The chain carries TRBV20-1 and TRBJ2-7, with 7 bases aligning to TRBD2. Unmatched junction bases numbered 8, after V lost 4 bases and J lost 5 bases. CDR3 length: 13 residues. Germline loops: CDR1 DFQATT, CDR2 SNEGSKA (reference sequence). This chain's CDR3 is CSANKRDQDEQYF. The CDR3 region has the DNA TGCAGTGCTAATAAGCGGGACCAGGACGAGCAGTACTTC.

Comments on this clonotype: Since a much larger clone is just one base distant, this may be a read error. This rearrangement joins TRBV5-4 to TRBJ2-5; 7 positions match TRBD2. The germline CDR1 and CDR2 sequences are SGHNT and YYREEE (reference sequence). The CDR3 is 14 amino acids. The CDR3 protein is CASSRPGEGETRYF. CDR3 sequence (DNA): TGTGCCAGCAGCAGGCCCGGGGAGGGAGAGACCCGGTACTTC.

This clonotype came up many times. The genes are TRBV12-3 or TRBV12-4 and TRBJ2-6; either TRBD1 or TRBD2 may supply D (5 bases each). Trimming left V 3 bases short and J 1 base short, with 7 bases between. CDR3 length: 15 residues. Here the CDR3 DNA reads TGTGCCAGCAGTTTTGGGGGTTCTGGGGCCAACGTCCTGACTTTC. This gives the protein CASSFGGSGANVLTF.

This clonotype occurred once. The CDR3 is CASSRTVDYGYTF. CDR3 sequence (DNA): TGTGCCAGTAGTCGGACGGTGGACTATGGCTACACCTTC. The chain has TRBV19 and TRBJ1-2; D is ambiguous. Germline lookup yields CDR1 LNHDA and CDR2 SQIVND (reference sequence). V was cut by 5 bases and J by 3 bases, with 10 bases left in between. This CDR3 has 13 amino acids.

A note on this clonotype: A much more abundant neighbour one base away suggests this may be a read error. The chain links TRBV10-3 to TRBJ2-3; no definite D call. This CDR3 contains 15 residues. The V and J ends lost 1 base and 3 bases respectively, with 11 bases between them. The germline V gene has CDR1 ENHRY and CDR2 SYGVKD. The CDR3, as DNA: TGTGCCATCAGTGAGTTCCTATATATGACAGATACGCAGTATTTT. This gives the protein CAISEFLYMTDTQYF.

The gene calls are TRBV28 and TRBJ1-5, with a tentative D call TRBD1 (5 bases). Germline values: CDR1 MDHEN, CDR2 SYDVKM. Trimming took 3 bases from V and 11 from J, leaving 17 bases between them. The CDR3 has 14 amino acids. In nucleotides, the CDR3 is TGTGCCAGCAGTTTCTCGGAGGGGTATAAGTCCCAGCATTTT. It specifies CASSFSEGYKSQHF.

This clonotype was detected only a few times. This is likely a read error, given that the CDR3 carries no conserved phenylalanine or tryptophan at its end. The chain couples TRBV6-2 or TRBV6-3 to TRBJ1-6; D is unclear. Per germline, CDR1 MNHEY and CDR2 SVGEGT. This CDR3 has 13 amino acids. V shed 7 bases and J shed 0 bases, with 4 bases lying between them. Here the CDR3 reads CASTSSYNSPLHS. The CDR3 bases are TGTGCCAGCACTAGCTCCTATAATTCACCCCTCCACTCT.

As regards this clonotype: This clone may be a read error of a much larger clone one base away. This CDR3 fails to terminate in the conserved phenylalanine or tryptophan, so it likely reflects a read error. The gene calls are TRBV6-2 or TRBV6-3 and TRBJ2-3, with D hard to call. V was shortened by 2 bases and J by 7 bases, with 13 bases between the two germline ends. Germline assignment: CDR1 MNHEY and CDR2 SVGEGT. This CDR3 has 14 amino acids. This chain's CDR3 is CASSYPESTYTQYL. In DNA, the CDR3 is TGTGCCAGCAGTTACCCGGAGAGTACATATACGCAGTATCTT.

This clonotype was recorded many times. The CDR3 here is CASSLSGRIPGELFF. In DNA form, the CDR3 reads TGTGCCAGCAGCCTGAGCGGGAGAATCCCCGGGGAGCTGTTTTTT. The chain joins TRBV11-2 to TRBJ2-2; 8 nucleotides match TRBD2. The CDR3 contains 15 residues. With 5 bases clipped from V and 6 bases from J, the junction kept 8 bases outside the gene matches. The germline gives CDR1 SGHAT, CDR2 FQNNGV. The full variable domain, its missing parts supplied by reference TRBV11-2 and TRBJ2-2, is EAGVAQSPRYKIIEKRQSVAFWCNPISGHATLYWYQQILGQGPKLLIQFQNNGVVDDSQLPKDRFSAERLKGVDSTLKIQPAKLEDSAVYLCASSLSGRIPGELFFGEGSRLTVL.

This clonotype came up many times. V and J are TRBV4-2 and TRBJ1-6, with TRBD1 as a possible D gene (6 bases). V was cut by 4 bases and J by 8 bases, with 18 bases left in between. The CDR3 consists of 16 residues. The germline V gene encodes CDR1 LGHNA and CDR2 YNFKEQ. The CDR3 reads CASSRQPGQTDSPLHF. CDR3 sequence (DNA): TGTGCCAGCAGCCGCCAACCCGGACAGACCGATTCACCCCTCCACTTT.

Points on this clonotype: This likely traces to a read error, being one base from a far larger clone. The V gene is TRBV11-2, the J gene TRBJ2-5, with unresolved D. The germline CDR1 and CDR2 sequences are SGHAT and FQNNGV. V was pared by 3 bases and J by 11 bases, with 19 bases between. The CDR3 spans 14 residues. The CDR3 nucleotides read TGTGCCAGCAGCTTGGTCGGTCCTAACTACGATCAGTACTTC. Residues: CASSLVGPNYDQYF.

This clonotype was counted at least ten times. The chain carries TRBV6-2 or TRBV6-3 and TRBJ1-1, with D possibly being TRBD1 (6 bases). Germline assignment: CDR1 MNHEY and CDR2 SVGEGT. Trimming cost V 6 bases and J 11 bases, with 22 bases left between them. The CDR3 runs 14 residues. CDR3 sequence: CASRGEGGPTDAFF. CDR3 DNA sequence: TGTGCCAGCAGGGGTGAGGGGGGCCCGACGGATGCTTTCTTT.

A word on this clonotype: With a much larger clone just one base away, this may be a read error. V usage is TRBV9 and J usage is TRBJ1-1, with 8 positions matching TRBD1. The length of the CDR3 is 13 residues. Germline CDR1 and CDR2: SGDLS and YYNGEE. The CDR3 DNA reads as TGTGCCAGCATCGTACTCGGACAGGGTGAAGCTTTCTTT. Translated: CASIVLGQGEAFF.